One and the same sample provided the 17 T cell receptor beta chains below, sequenced in a study of beta chain features in type 1 diabetes. Expressed TCRB transcripts got sequenced, as all isolated RNA was reverse transcribed. Profiling relied on immunoSEQ multiplex PCR, and the TCRdb table lists in-frame clones only, not all of them. The sample has approximately 150,000 clones; approximately 9.8% are singletons. The sequenced sample consisted of central memory CD4+ T cells from blood. These receptors were taken from a woman in her forties in good health.

The chain links TRBV29-1 to TRBJ1-3; D is perhaps TRBD1 (6 bases). Germline V gene sequence: CDR1 SQVTM, CDR2 ANQGSEA. The CDR3 consists of 12 residues. The V end lost 1 base, the J end lost 7 bases, and 8 bases lay between the germline ends. The CDR3 DNA is TGCAGCGTTGAAGTAGGGGGTAACACCATATATTTT. Residues: CSVEVGGNTIYF.

This clone occurred a few times. This rearrangement joins TRBV6-1 to TRBJ2-3; D gene ambiguous. V was trimmed by 5 bases and J by 4 bases, leaving 7 bases between them. CDR3 length: 12 amino acids. Germline CDR1 and CDR2: MNHNS and SASEGT. Here the CDR3 DNA reads TGTGCCAGCAGTTCAAACTCAGATACGCAGTATTTT. This gives the protein CASSSNSDTQYF.

This clone was observed a few times. The chain uses TRBV5-1 and TRBJ2-1; 9 bases fit TRBD2. V dropped 2 bases and J dropped 10; count of bases not matched to a gene: 1. Germline CDR1 reads SGHRS; CDR2 reads YFSETQ. The CDR3 is made up of 12 amino acids. The CDR3 is CASSFAGGEQFF. The CDR3 region has the DNA TGCGCCAGCAGCTTCGCGGGGGGGGAGCAGTTCTTC.

This clone was found many times. The chain employs TRBV7-2 and TRBJ2-7, with a weak D call TRBD1 (6 bases). CDR3 size: 12 residues. Trimming left V 5 bases short and J 4 bases short, with 9 bases between. Germline V gene lookup returns CDR1 SGHTA and CDR2 FQGNSA. The CDR3 sequence is CASSTGQYEQYF. The CDR3 DNA sequence: TGTGCCAGCAGCACCGGACAGTACGAGCAGTACTTC.

About this clone: One end of the junction fails to match germline, which may point to a read error. The chain uses TRBV7-7 and TRBJ2-5, with D possibly being TRBD2 (5 bases). CDR3 length: 13 amino acids. CDR1 and CDR2 from the germline V gene are SSHAT and FNYEAQ (reference sequence). The CDR3 region is CASSSGLAETQYF. For the CDR3, the DNA is TGTGCTAGCAGCTCGGGGTTGGCGGAGACCCAGTACTTC.

This chain connects TRBV19 to TRBJ2-1; the match to TRBD1 covers 10 bases. This CDR3 spans 15 amino acids. The V segment lost 5 bases and the J segment 2 bases; nucleotides outside the gene matches: 3. CDR1 LNHDA and CDR2 SQIVND come from the germline V gene (reference sequence). The CDR3 sequence: CASSPGTGAYNEQFF. The CDR3 bases are TGTGCCAGTAGTCCCGGGACAGGGGCCTACAATGAGCAGTTCTTC.

This clone was counted only a few times. The same CDR3 arises from other DNA sequences in this sample as well. This chain uses TRBV5-1 with TRBJ2-5, with 9 bases identical to TRBD1. Looked up from germline, CDR1 is SGHRS and CDR2 is YFSETQ. V lost 4 bases, J lost 4 bases, and 2 bases stayed unmatched. There are 13 residues in the CDR3. CDR3 region: CASSTGGGETQYF. In DNA form, the CDR3 reads TGCGCCAGCAGCACAGGGGGCGGAGAGACCCAGTACTTC.

The J gene is TRBJ2-5, the V gene TRBV7-8; D possibly corresponds to TRBD1 (6 bases). Per the germline V gene, CDR1 is SGHVS and CDR2 is FQNEAQ. V was pared by 3 bases and J by 5 bases, with 13 bases between. The CDR3 loop spans 14 amino acids. The CDR3 DNA reads as TGTGCCAGCAGCTTTAGACAGGAGATGGAGACCCAGTACTTC. This encodes CASSFRQEMETQYF.

Ten or more counts support this clone. V gene TRBV7-2 combines with J gene TRBJ2-2, with 7 bases that match TRBD2. V lost 3 bases to trimming and J lost 3 bases; unmatched junction nucleotides: 4. The CDR3 has 15 amino acids. In germline, CDR1 is SGHTA, CDR2 FQGNSA. The CDR3 loop reads CASSFVGGDTGELFF. The CDR3 DNA follows: TGTGCCAGCAGCTTTGTGGGGGGGGACACCGGGGAGCTGTTTTTT. Combining the CDR3 with reference TRBV7-2 and TRBJ2-2 gives the whole variable domain GAGVSQSPSNKVTEKGKDVELRCDPISGHTALYWYRQSLGQGLEFLIYFQGNSAPDKSGLPSDRFSAERTGGSVSTLTIQRTQQEDSAVYLCASSFVGGDTGELFFGEGSRLTVL.

This clone turned up a few times. This chain links TRBV5-1 with TRBJ2-3, with 9 bases aligning to TRBD2. Looked up from germline, CDR1 is SGHRS and CDR2 is YFSETQ. This CDR3 contains 14 residues. V was clipped by 4 bases and J by 4 bases; unmatched bases: 4. Here the CDR3 DNA reads TGCGCCAGCAGCGGCGGGGGGGCGTCAGATACGCAGTATTTT. As protein: CASSGGGASDTQYF.

Only a few counts were recorded for this clone. The chain couples TRBV4-2 to TRBJ2-1; 7 bases match TRBD2. CDR3 length: 16 residues. The germline gives CDR1 LGHNA, CDR2 YNFKEQ. V lost 1 base to trimming and J lost 10 bases; unmatched junction nucleotides: 13. CDR3 nucleotides: TGTGCCAGCAGCCAAGCTCTAGCGGAGACCACAATAGAGCAGTTCTTC. Translated, it gives CASSQALAETTIEQFF.

The V and J genes are TRBV10-3 and TRBJ2-7, with 14 bases lining up with TRBD2. V was pared by 9 bases and J by 6 bases, with 7 bases of the junction left unmatched. There are 14 residues in the CDR3. Germline assignment: CDR1 ENHRY and CDR2 SYGVKD. The CDR3 region has the DNA TGTGCCATTCAGACTAGCGGGGGGGGCGGCGAGCAGTACTTC. Its translation is CAIQTSGGGGEQYF.

In the case of this clone: The same CDR3 can be traced to other DNA sequences in this sample. The chain is built from TRBV7-9 and TRBJ1-1; tentatively, D is TRBD1 (6 bases). From germline, CDR1 is SEHNR and CDR2 FQNEAQ (reference sequence). The CDR3 loop spans 13 amino acids. Trimming removed 2 bases from V and 5 bases from J, with 9 bases in between. The CDR3 sequence: CASSLKGGTEAFF. In nucleotides, the CDR3 is TGTGCCAGCAGCTTAAAAGGGGGTACTGAAGCTTTCTTT.

This clone was counted a few times. Mismatch with germline at one junction end may stem from a read error. The genes are TRBV6-5 and TRBJ1-2; possible D gene TRBD1, 5 bases. There are 14 residues in the CDR3. Germline assignment: CDR1 MNHEY and CDR2 SVGAGI. The CDR3 protein is CASSYSSPNRGLHF. Here the CDR3 DNA reads TGTGCCAGCAGTTACAGTTCGCCGAACCGGGGACTTCACTTC.

The sample holds a few counts of this clone. V is TRBV7-9 and J is TRBJ1-3, with D maybe TRBD1 (5 bases). The CDR3 sequence is 15 residues long. V lost 6 bases and J lost 0, with 12 bases in between. Germline V CDR1 and CDR2: SEHNR, FQNEAQ (reference sequence). The CDR3 nucleotides read TGTGCCAGCAGGGAGGGACCGACCTCTGGAAACACCATATATTTT. Amino acid sequence: CASREGPTSGNTIYF. The full variable domain, in which reference TRBV7-9 and TRBJ1-3 provide the parts outside the CDR3, is DTGVSQNPRHKITKRGQNVTFRCDPISEHNRLYWYRQTLGQGPEFLTYFQNEAQLEKSRLLSDRFSAERPKGSFSTLEIQRTEQGDSAMYLCASREGPTSGNTIYFGEGSWLTVV.

This clone showed up just a few times. The chain recombines TRBV5-5 with TRBJ2-1, with no clear D. Germline CDR1 SGHKS, CDR2 YYEKEE (reference sequence). V shed 2 bases and J shed 6 bases, with 9 bases lying between them. This CDR3 has 13 residues. CDR3 region: CASSFTWANEQFF. CDR3 in DNA: TGTGCCAGCAGCTTTACCTGGGCCAATGAGCAGTTCTTC.

Concerning this clone itself: One end of the junction does not line up with germline, which may come from a read error. This rearrangement joins TRBV5-1 to TRBJ2-3; a weak D match, TRBD1 (6 bases). The CDR3 extends over 14 amino acids. Germline lookup yields CDR1 SGHRS and CDR2 YFSETQ. The CDR3 here is CASTLDRITDTQYF. As DNA, the CDR3 is TGCGCCAGCACCTTGGACAGAATCACAGATACGCAGTATTTT.